The entry below describes one T cell receptor beta chain. The CDR3 is 17 residues long. Between the trimmed V and J ends, which lost 4 bases and 0 bases, there was a span of 15 bases. CDR1 and CDR2 (germline): KGHDR, SFDVKD. Some clones are missing from TCRdb's copy, which holds only in-frame ones; the method was immunoSEQ multiplex PCR. The table has 200,000 to 300,000 clones, around nine tenths seen once. The data were obtained in a study of blood T cell repertoires in COVID-19. The rearrangement joins TRBV24-1 to TRBJ2-1; a weak D match, TRBD1 (6 bases). This receptor was obtained from a woman in her sixties with COVID-19, enrolled during active disease. Sample: peripheral blood. The DNA for the CDR3 is TGTGCCACCAGTGACCTGTCCCAGACAGGCTCCTACAATGAGCAGTTCTTC. Translation gives CATSDLSQTGSYNEQFF.